This entry lists 28 T cell receptor beta chains sequenced from one sample in a study of cytomegalovirus exposure and HLA in healthy donors. PCR was performed using 60 Vbeta and 13 Jbeta primers. Using immunoSEQ multiplex PCR, the repertoire was profiled, and TCRdb retains in-frame clones only, with some absent. The sample holds some 130,000 clones; roughly 72% are singletons and the top ten take about 1.8%. The specimen was PBMCs. These receptors were obtained from a woman between 50 and 59 years old in good health and CMV-seronegative.

The V gene is TRBV6-5, the J gene TRBJ1-5; D gene unclear. Trimming shortened V by 5 bases and J by 0 bases, and 8 bases separated the two germline ends. Germline CDR1 is MNHEY and CDR2 is SVGAGI. The CDR3 is made up of 14 amino acids. The DNA for the CDR3 is TGTGCCAGCAGTCGGGAGGTTAGCAATCAGCCCCAGCATTTT. Protein product: CASSREVSNQPQHF.

This clone was counted a few times. This chain joins TRBV9 and TRBJ1-1, with D possibly matching TRBD1 (6 bases). Deletions cut 2 bases from V and 3 bases from J, with 8 bases between. The CDR3 is 13 residues long. Germline lookup yields CDR1 SGDLS and CDR2 YYNGEE. As DNA, the CDR3 is TGTGCCAGCAGCGTCCAGGGGTACACTGAAGCTTTCTTT. Amino acid sequence: CASSVQGYTEAFF.

This clone was picked up a small number of times. The chain uses TRBV29-1 and TRBJ1-1; TRBD1 might be the D (6 bases). CDR1 is SQVTM, CDR2 ANQGSEA, per germline. V was cut by 6 bases and J by 4 bases, with 18 bases left in between. The CDR3 has 14 residues. The CDR3, as DNA: TGCAGCGTGGGTGAAGGACAGTTCCTCACTGAAGCTTTCTTT. The encoded protein is CSVGEGQFLTEAFF.

This clone has just one count. The chain uses TRBV30 and TRBJ1-1; possibly TRBD1 for D (5 bases). Trimming shortened V by 4 bases and J by 3 bases, and 9 bases separated the two germline ends. Germline V gene data show CDR1 as GTSNPN and CDR2 as SVGIG (reference sequence). The CDR3 runs 12 residues. CDR3 loop: CAWMGGDTEAFF. The CDR3 DNA reads TGTGCCTGGATGGGGGGAGACACTGAAGCTTTCTTT.

The chain has TRBV4-2 and TRBJ2-3, with 12 nucleotides matching TRBD2. The trim removed 6 bases at V and 4 bases at J, leaving 5 bases unmatched. This CDR3 contains 15 residues. Germline-derived CDR1 and CDR2 are LGHNA and YNFKEQ. CDR3 sequence reads: CASSTLAGGPDTQYF. As DNA, the CDR3 is TGTGCCAGCAGTACACTAGCGGGAGGCCCAGATACGCAGTATTTT.

This chain connects TRBV5-1 to TRBJ2-2, with D perhaps matching TRBD2 (5 bases). The CDR3 is made up of 15 amino acids. Germline loops: CDR1 SGHRS, CDR2 YFSETQ. V dropped 1 base and J dropped 0 bases, with 7 bases sitting between them. The chain's CDR3 is CASSLLAANTGELFF. DNA for the CDR3: TGCGCCAGCAGCTTGCTAGCCGCGAACACCGGGGAGCTGTTTTTT.

This clone has only a few counts. The V and J genes are TRBV7-9 and TRBJ2-1; 10 nucleotides match TRBD2. Trimming removed 5 bases from V and 9 bases from J; junction bases left unmatched: 13. Germline CDR1 and CDR2: SEHNR and FQNEAQ (reference sequence). This CDR3 has 16 residues. The chain's CDR3 is CASSLGGSGRFGEQFF. In nucleotides, the CDR3 is TGTGCCAGCAGCCTTGGTGGTAGCGGGAGGTTTGGTGAGCAGTTCTTC.

In its sample, this clone was seen a few times. This chain joins TRBV5-8 and TRBJ2-1, with TRBD1 identical over 8 bases. J lost 5 bases, V lost 0 bases, and 4 bases had no gene match. Germline loops: CDR1 SGHTS, CDR2 YDEGEE. The CDR3 loop spans 15 amino acids. Here the CDR3 reads CASSLGQGSHNEQFF. The CDR3 DNA reads TGTGCCAGCAGCTTGGGACAGGGGAGTCACAATGAGCAGTTCTTC. Based on the CDR3 plus reference TRBV5-8 and TRBJ2-1, the full variable domain is EAGVTQSPTHLIKTRGQQATLRCSPISGHTSVYWYQQALGLGLQFLLWYDEGEERNRGNFPPRFSGRQFPNYSSELNVNALELEDSALYLCASSLGQGSHNEQFFGPGTRLTVL.

The V gene is TRBV2, the J gene TRBJ1-1; perhaps TRBD1 as D (6 bases). This CDR3 comprises 17 residues. The germline V gene encodes CDR1 SNHLY and CDR2 FYNNEI. With 4 bases removed from V and 4 bases from J, the gap between germline ends came to 22 bases. The CDR3 region has the DNA TGTGCCAGCAGTGGACCCGGACATAGGGGGGGCGTCACTGAAGCTTTCTTT. Protein: CASSGPGHRGGVTEAFF.

This chain joins TRBV20-1 and TRBJ2-7; the D is unclear. The CDR3 contains 11 residues. Germline-derived CDR1 and CDR2 are DFQATT and SNEGSKA (reference sequence). The ends were cut back, 7 bases at V and 6 bases at J, with 13 bases in the middle. The CDR3 loop reads CSGWNQVEQYF. The CDR3 DNA sequence: TGCAGTGGATGGAATCAGGTCGAGCAGTACTTC.

The chain is built from TRBV6-4 and TRBJ2-7; 11 bases align to TRBD2. V was clipped by 4 bases and J by 2 bases; unmatched bases: 1. Germline CDR1 and CDR2: MRHNA and SNTAGT. The CDR3 sequence is 14 residues long. CDR3 coding DNA: TGTGCCAGCAGTGTAGCGGGAGGGGCCTACGAGCAGTACTTC. This translates into CASSVAGGAYEQYF.

V gene TRBV15 combines with J gene TRBJ2-5; 7 nucleotides line up with TRBD1. The last part of the DNA fits TRBJ2-7 better; the J call may be wrong. Germline V CDR1 and CDR2: LNHNV, YYDKDF (reference sequence). There are 18 residues in the CDR3. DNA of the CDR3: TGTGCCACCAGCAGCGAAATGACCTACGGGACAGCCAAATACGAGCAGTACTTC. This gives the protein CATSSEMTYGTAKYEQYF.

The chain couples TRBV6-5 to TRBJ2-2, with 7 positions matching TRBD2. The junction had 3 bases not matched to a gene; V was cut back by 2 bases and J by 3 bases. The CDR3 runs 15 residues. Germline V CDR1 and CDR2: MNHEY, SVGAGI. The CDR3 protein is CASSYKRGDTGELFF. CDR3 sequence (DNA): TGTGCCAGCAGTTACAAGCGGGGCGACACCGGGGAGCTGTTTTTT.

This chain connects TRBV14 to TRBJ2-1; D not certain. CDR3 length equals 15 residues. The germline CDR1 and CDR2 sequences are SGHDN and FVKESK. The V gene lost 5 bases and the J gene lost 2 bases, with 13 bases spanning the gap. CDR3 sequence: CASSSLGSPYNEQFF. CDR3 in DNA: TGTGCCAGCAGCTCCCTCGGTAGCCCCTACAATGAGCAGTTCTTC.

The chain is built from TRBV15 and TRBJ2-5; D possibly corresponds to TRBD2 (6 bases). CDR1 LNHNV and CDR2 YYDKDF come from the germline V gene (reference sequence). Trimming pared 5 bases from V and 7 bases from J, leaving 14 bases between. The CDR3 loop spans 13 amino acids. CDR3 DNA: TGTGCCACCAGCCCTAGCGCGTTCGGGACCCAGTACTTC. Translating gives CATSPSAFGTQYF.

V usage is TRBV29-1 and J usage is TRBJ2-5; 13 nucleotides agree with TRBD2. The V segment lost 5 bases and the J segment 1 base; nucleotides outside the gene matches: 4. Germline values: CDR1 SQVTM, CDR2 ANQGSEA. This CDR3 comprises 15 residues. CDR3 in DNA: TGCAGCGTTTGGGGACTAGCGGGACCCCAAGAGACCCAGTACTTC. It yields the protein CSVWGLAGPQETQYF.

The chain employs TRBV19 and TRBJ2-3; 9 bases fit TRBD1. V lost 4 bases, J lost 4 bases, and 12 bases stayed unmatched. The CDR3 spans 17 residues. CDR1 and CDR2 from the germline V gene are LNHDA and SQIVND (reference sequence). CDR3 nucleotide sequence: TGTGCCAGTAGTACTTACAGGGGGCGCGGATGGGCAGATACGCAGTATTTT. This codes for CASSTYRGRGWADTQYF.

The CDR3 loop is CASSESRLSVDRVYEQYF. The CDR3 DNA reads TGCGCCAGCAGTGAGTCTCGTCTTAGCGTGGACAGGGTCTACGAGCAGTACTTC. V is TRBV10-1 and J is TRBJ2-7, with 8 bases fitting TRBD1. Germline-derived CDR1 and CDR2 are WNHNN and SYGVQD (reference sequence). V shed 0 bases and J 3 bases; nucleotides not matched to a gene: 13. The CDR3 spans 18 residues.

Turning to this clone: The limits of the CDR3 on the DNA are not certain, so only TCRdb's listed CDR3 is given. V and J are TRBV5-8 and TRBJ2-7; the listed D gene, TRBD1, was not tested against the DNA. The CDR3 region is 14 residues in length, termini included. Germline CDR1 and CDR2: SGHTS and YDEGEE. CDR3 sequence: CASSFGPGGYEQYF.

The chain has TRBV29-1 and TRBJ1-1; the D gene is possibly TRBD1 (5 bases). This CDR3 region has 15 residues. V lost 7 bases and J 1 base, leaving 19 bases between the germline ends. Per germline, CDR1 SQVTM and CDR2 ANQGSEA. This chain's CDR3 is CSASYVDRPNTEAFF. The CDR3 DNA is TGCAGCGCCTCCTATGTAGACAGACCGAACACTGAAGCTTTCTTT. The whole variable domain, filled in from reference TRBV29-1 and TRBJ1-1, reads SAVISQKPSRDICQRGTSLTIQCQVDSQVTMMFWYRQQPGQSLTLIATANQGSEATYESGFVIDKFPISRPNLTFSTLTVSNMSPEDSSIYLCSASYVDRPNTEAFFGQGTRLTVV.

This clone was counted a single time. The chain is built from TRBV6-5 and TRBJ1-1, with 7 bases aligning to TRBD1. Germline assignment: CDR1 MNHEY and CDR2 SVGAGI. The CDR3 runs to 13 residues. V shed 2 bases, J shed 11 bases, and the junction held 8 bases outside the gene matches. The CDR3 DNA sequence: TGTGCCAGCAGTTACCGGGACAGAAGAGGGGCTTTCTTT. It encodes CASSYRDRRGAFF.

The chain employs TRBV29-1 and TRBJ1-2, with D unclear. The CDR3 is 12 residues long. CDR1 is SQVTM, CDR2 ANQGSEA, per germline. V was cut by 4 bases and J by 3 bases, with 9 bases left in between. The CDR3 here is CSVGWGDYGYTF. The CDR3 nucleotides are TGCAGCGTTGGATGGGGAGACTATGGCTACACCTTC.

This chain links TRBV28 with TRBJ1-2, with 8 bases fitting TRBD1. Germline CDR1 reads MDHEN; CDR2 reads SYDVKM. J was trimmed by 7 bases and V by 4 bases; bases with no gene match: 14. The CDR3 runs to 16 residues. Here the CDR3 reads CASSSAGTGIRRGYTF. As DNA, the CDR3 is TGTGCCAGCAGTTCGGCCGGGACAGGTATTCGGCGTGGCTACACCTTC.

The rearrangement uses TRBV7-9 and TRBJ1-3, with 7 nucleotides matching TRBD1. Trimming took 2 bases from V and 2 from J; bases not matched to a gene: 0. The length of the CDR3 is 14 residues. Germline lookup yields CDR1 SEHNR and CDR2 FQNEAQ (reference sequence). The CDR3 sequence: CASSLQGAGNTIYF. The CDR3 DNA reads as TGTGCCAGCAGCTTACAGGGGGCTGGAAACACCATATATTTT.

The V gene is TRBV5-3, the J gene TRBJ2-3; 8 nucleotides line up with TRBD1. TRBV5-3 is an ORF for which the function is uncertain. The CDR3 sequence is 18 residues long. Germline trimming cut 4 bases from V and 6 bases from J; bases unmatched to any gene: 19. The CDR3 sequence: CARSRHGQGRLFADTQYF. CDR3 sequence (DNA): TGTGCCAGAAGCCGGCACGGACAGGGAAGGCTATTTGCGGATACGCAGTATTTT.

In its sample, this clone was seen a few times. V gene TRBV19 combines with J gene TRBJ1-2; no reliable D call. Deletions cut 7 bases from V and 2 bases from J, with 11 bases between. CDR3 length: 13 amino acids. The germline V gene encodes CDR1 LNHDA and CDR2 SQIVND (reference sequence). CDR3 in DNA: TGTGCCAGTAATTTCGGGGAAAACTATGGCTACACCTTC. It specifies CASNFGENYGYTF.

The chain employs TRBV5-4 and TRBJ1-1; 11 bases are a match to TRBD1. Looked up from germline, CDR1 is SGHNT and CDR2 is YYREEE (reference sequence). Germline trimming cut 4 bases from V and 2 bases from J; bases unmatched to any gene: 7. There are 16 residues in the CDR3. The CDR3 nucleotides are TGTGCCAGCAGCCGTGGACAGGGGGCTGCAAACACTGAAGCTTTCTTT. Its protein product is CASSRGQGAANTEAFF.

The genes are TRBV25-1 and TRBJ2-1, with 7 bases fitting TRBD1. Germline CDR1 is MGHDK and CDR2 is SYGVNS. V gave up 3 bases and J gave up 12 bases; unmatched junction bases: 14. This CDR3 is built from 15 residues. The CDR3 here is CASSDVNRDSSGQFF. CDR3 in DNA: TGTGCCAGCAGTGATGTGAACCGGGACAGCTCCGGGCAGTTCTTC. Full variable domain (remainder filled in from reference TRBV25-1 and TRBJ2-1): EADIYQTPRYLVIGTGKKITLECSQTMGHDKMYWYQQDPGMELHLIHYSYGVNSTEKGDLSSESTVSRIRTEHFPLTLESARPSHTSQYLCASSDVNRDSSGQFFGPGTRLTVL.